What follows describes a single T cell receptor (beta chain). The data were obtained in a study of T cell changes during pregnancy in multiple sclerosis. Trimming pared 1 base from V and 5 bases from J, leaving 17 bases between. Germline CDR1 reads LNHDA; CDR2 reads SQIVND (reference sequence). The CDR3 sequence is 16 residues long. Libraries were prepared by immunoSEQ multiplex PCR; TCRdb keeps only in-frame clonotypes and omits some of them. The table lists more than 70,000 clones, 91% of them singletons. The V call is TRBV19, the J call TRBJ1-2; D call uncertain. The sequencing here drew on peripheral blood, taken after pregnancy. The clonotype was recovered from a female donor in good health, enrolled as a control in a pregnancy study. DNA of the CDR3: TGTGCCAGTAGTATAGGAGGGTCCTCCGTTTGGTATGGCTACACCTTC. It specifies CASSIGGSSVWYGYTF.